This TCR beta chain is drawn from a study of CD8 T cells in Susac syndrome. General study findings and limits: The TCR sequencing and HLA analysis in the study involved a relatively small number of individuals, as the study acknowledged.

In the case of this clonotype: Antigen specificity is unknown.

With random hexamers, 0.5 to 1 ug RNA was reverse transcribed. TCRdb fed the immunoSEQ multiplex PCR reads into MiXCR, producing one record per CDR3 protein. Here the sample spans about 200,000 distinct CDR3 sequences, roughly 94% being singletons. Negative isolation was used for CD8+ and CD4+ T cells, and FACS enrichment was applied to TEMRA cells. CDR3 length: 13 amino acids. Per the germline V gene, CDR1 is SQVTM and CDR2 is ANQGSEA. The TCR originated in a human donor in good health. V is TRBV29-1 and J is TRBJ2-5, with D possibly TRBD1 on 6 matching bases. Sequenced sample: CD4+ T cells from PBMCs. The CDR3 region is CSVDSVIQETQYF. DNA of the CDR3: TGCAGTGTGGACAGTGTAATCCAAGAGACCCAGTACTTC.